This TCR beta chain is drawn from a study of blood T cells in healthy people across ages. The authors ran a second PCR of about 6 to 11 cycles using a sample-barcoded 5' primer and a J-beta primer mix. TCRdb itself ran the 5' RACE reads through MiXCR, one entry per CDR3 protein. The sample yields around 280,000 distinct CDR3 sequences, around 30% seen once. The CDR3 is 15 amino acids. CDR1 is SGHRS, CDR2 YFSETQ, per germline. Whenever a sample was processed, at least 6.5 million PBMCs were isolated. Sequenced sample: blood. The genes are TRBV5-1 and TRBJ2-5; no definite D call. The DNA end is more similar to TRBJ2-1, so the J call may be wrong. The sequence was obtained from a woman between 65 and 79 years old in good health. CDR3 nucleotides: TGCGCCAGCAGCTTGGTAATTGCCGGCAGCAATGAGCAGTTCTTC. Translated: CASSLVIAGSNEQFF.